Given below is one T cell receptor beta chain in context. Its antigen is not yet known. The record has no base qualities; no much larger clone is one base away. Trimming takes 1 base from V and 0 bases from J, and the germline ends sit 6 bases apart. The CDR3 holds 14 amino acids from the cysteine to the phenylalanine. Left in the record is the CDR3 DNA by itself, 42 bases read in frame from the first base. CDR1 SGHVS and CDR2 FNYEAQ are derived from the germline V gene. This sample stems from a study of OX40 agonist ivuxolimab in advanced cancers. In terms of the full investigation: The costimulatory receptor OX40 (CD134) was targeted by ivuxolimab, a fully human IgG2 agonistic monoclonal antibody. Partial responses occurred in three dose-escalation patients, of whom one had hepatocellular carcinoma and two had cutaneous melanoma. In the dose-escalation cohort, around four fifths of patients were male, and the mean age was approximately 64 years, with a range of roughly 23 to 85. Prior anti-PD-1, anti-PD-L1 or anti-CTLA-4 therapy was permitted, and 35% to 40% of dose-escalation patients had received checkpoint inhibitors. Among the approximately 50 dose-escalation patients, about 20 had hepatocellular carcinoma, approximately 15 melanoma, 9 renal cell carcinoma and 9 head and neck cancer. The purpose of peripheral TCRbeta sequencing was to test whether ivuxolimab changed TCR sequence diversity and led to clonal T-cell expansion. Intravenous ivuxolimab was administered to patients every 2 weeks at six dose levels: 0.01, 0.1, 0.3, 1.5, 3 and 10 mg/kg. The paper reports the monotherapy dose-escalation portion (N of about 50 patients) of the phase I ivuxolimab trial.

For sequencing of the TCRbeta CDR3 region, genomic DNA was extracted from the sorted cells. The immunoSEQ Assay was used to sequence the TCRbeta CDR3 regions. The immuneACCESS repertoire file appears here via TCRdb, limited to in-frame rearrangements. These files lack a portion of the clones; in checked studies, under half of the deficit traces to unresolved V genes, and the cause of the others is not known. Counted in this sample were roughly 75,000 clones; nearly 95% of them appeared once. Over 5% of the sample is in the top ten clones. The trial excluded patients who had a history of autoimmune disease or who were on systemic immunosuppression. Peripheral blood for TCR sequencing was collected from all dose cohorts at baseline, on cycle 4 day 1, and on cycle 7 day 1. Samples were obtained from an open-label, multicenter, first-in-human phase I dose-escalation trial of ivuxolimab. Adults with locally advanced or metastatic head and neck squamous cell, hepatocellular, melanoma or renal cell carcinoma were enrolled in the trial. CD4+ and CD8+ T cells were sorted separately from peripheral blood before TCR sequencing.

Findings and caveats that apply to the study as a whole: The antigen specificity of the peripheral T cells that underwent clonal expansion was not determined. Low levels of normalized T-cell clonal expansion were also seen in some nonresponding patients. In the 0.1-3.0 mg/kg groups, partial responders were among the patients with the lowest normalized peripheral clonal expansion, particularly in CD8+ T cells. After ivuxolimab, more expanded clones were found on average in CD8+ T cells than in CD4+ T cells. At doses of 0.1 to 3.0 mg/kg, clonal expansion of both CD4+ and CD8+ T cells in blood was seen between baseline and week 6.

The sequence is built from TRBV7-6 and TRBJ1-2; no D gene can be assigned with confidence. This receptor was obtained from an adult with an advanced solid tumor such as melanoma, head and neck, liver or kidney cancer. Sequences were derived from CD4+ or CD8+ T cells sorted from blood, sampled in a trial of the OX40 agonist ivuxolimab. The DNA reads TGTGCCAGCAGCTTAGGCGGGCCTAACTATGGCTACACCTTC. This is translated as CASSLGGPNYGYTF.